The 14 T cell receptor beta chains presented below share a single source sample, sequenced in a study of tumor T cells in aggressive B-cell lymphoma. Method: immunoSEQ multiplex PCR; TCRdb's copy keeps in-frame clones and lacks some. The repertoire holds more than 7,500 clones, with 75% to 85% as singletons. Material: tumor tissue. All receptors come from an adult with diffuse large B cell lymphoma.

The chain is built from TRBV5-1 and TRBJ2-2, with 8 nucleotides matching TRBD2. This CDR3 region has 18 residues. V shed 1 base, J shed 6 bases, and the junction held 14 bases outside the gene matches. Germline lookup yields CDR1 SGHRS and CDR2 YFSETQ. This CDR3 reads CASSLFNSGAPLPGELFF. CDR3 coding DNA: TGCGCCAGCAGCTTGTTTAATAGCGGGGCCCCTCTACCCGGGGAGCTGTTTTTT.

This clone was seen a handful of times. The genes are TRBV9 and TRBJ2-1; TRBD1 is a possible D gene (5 bases). The CDR3 length is 12 residues. Trimming pared 3 bases from V and 10 bases from J, leaving 11 bases between. Germline assignment: CDR1 SGDLS and CDR2 YYNGEE. CDR3 region: CASSGRQLEQFF. DNA for the CDR3: TGTGCCAGCAGCGGAAGACAGTTAGAGCAGTTCTTC.

The chain couples TRBV7-8 to TRBJ2-7; D may be TRBD1 (5 bases). CDR1 is SGHVS, CDR2 FQNEAQ, per germline. The ends were cut back, 5 bases at V and 3 bases at J, with 20 bases in the middle. The CDR3 consists of 16 residues. CDR3 region: CASSPGPFTGFYEQYV. As DNA, the CDR3 is TGTGCCAGCAGCCCAGGGCCCTTCACAGGCTTCTACGAGCAGTACGTC.

This chain connects TRBV25-1 to TRBJ1-4, with TRBD1 as a possible D gene (6 bases). Germline V lookup: CDR1 MGHDK, CDR2 SYGVNS. The CDR3 length is 15 residues. Trimming cost V 2 bases and J 3 bases, with 10 bases left between them. This chain's CDR3 is CASSEPHRANEKLFF. The DNA of the CDR3 is TGTGCCAGCAGTGAACCCCACAGGGCTAATGAAAAACTGTTTTTT.

Here the CDR3 DNA reads TGTGCCAGCAAAATGTCCAGGGGTCAGCCCCAGCATTTT. The encoded protein is CASKMSRGQPQHF. V usage is TRBV27 and J usage is TRBJ1-5; maybe TRBD1 (6 bases). With 7 bases removed from V and 6 bases from J, the gap between germline ends came to 13 bases. Germline V gene sequence: CDR1 MNHEY, CDR2 SMNVEV (reference sequence). The CDR3 extends over 13 amino acids.

This chain joins TRBV28 and TRBJ2-7, with 7 bases that match TRBD1. There are 13 residues in the CDR3. Germline loops: CDR1 MDHEN, CDR2 SYDVKM. Trimming took 6 bases from V and 6 from J; bases not matched to a gene: 8. CDR3 residues: CASRRQGVSEQYV. The CDR3 nucleotides are TGTGCCAGCAGACGACAGGGAGTGAGCGAGCAGTACGTC.

The V gene is TRBV5-1, the J gene TRBJ2-7, with 14 bases identical to TRBD2. CDR3 length: 17 amino acids. The V gene end was trimmed by 3 bases and the J gene end by 3 bases; junction bases not matched to a gene: 8. Germline V CDR1 and CDR2: SGHRS, YFSETQ. CDR3 sequence reads: CASSSGTSGSPYYEQYF. CDR3 DNA sequence: TGCGCCAGCAGCTCGGGGACTAGCGGGAGTCCGTACTACGAGCAGTACTTC.

J is TRBJ2-7 and V is TRBV27, with TRBD1 matching 7 bases. Trimming removed 7 bases from V and 4 bases from J; junction bases left unmatched: 4. Germline V lookup: CDR1 MNHEY, CDR2 SMNVEV (reference sequence). The CDR3 consists of 12 residues. CDR3 residues: CASIGGGYEQYF. In nucleotides, the CDR3 is TGTGCCAGCATAGGGGGCGGTTACGAGCAGTACTTC.

This clone was recorded once. Different DNA sequences within this sample yield the same CDR3. The V gene is TRBV9, the J gene TRBJ1-2, with D maybe TRBD1 (6 bases). V was shortened by 6 bases and J by 5 bases, with 14 bases between the two germline ends. Germline loops: CDR1 SGDLS, CDR2 YYNGEE. CDR3 size: 13 residues. The CDR3 DNA follows: TGTGCCAGCACCCCGGACAGCGAATATGGCTACACCTTC. Protein product: CASTPDSEYGYTF.

The V and J genes are TRBV30 and TRBJ2-5, with TRBD2 identical over 7 bases. The germline CDR1 and CDR2 sequences are GTSNPN and SVGIG (reference sequence). The CDR3 is 14 amino acids. The ends lost 4 bases at V and 0 bases at J; junction bases unmatched: 5. The CDR3 DNA is TGTGCCTGGATCGGTGGGGGGGACCAAGAGACCCAGTACTTC. Amino acid sequence: CAWIGGGDQETQYF.

The CDR3: CASSSNDYEQFF. For the CDR3, the DNA is TGTGCCAGCAGCTCCAACGACTATGAGCAGTTCTTC. The chain couples TRBV5-6 to TRBJ2-1; D unresolved. Germline values: CDR1 SGHDT, CDR2 YYEEEE. This CDR3 spans 12 amino acids. V was pared by 3 bases and J by 8 bases, with 9 bases between.

The chain employs TRBV29-1 and TRBJ2-1; 8 bases are a match to TRBD1. Germline V gives CDR1 SQVTM, CDR2 ANQGSEA. CDR3 length: 11 residues. The J segment lost 9 bases and the V segment lost 7 bases, leaving 5 bases of the junction unmatched. CDR3 protein: CSATGGPEQFF. CDR3 nucleotides: TGCAGCGCAACAGGGGGTCCTGAGCAGTTCTTC.

This rearrangement joins TRBV29-1 to TRBJ2-3, with TRBD2 identical over 8 bases. Unmatched junction bases numbered 9, after V lost 6 bases and J lost 4 bases. The CDR3 spans 14 residues. Germline V gene data show CDR1 as SQVTM and CDR2 as ANQGSEA. CDR3 region: CSVPGGLVADTQYF. The CDR3 DNA follows: TGCAGCGTCCCGGGAGGGTTAGTAGCAGATACGCAGTATTTT.

This clone was recorded a few times. The CDR3 DNA follows: TGTGCCAGCAGCCTACCCCTAGAGACCCAGTACTTC. This translates into CASSLPLETQYF. The V gene is TRBV6-6, the J gene TRBJ2-5; D gene unclear. The V gene's germline CDR1 is MNHNY and CDR2 SVGAGI (reference sequence). The V end lost 6 bases, the J end lost 4 bases, and 9 bases lay between the germline ends. The CDR3 length is 12 residues.